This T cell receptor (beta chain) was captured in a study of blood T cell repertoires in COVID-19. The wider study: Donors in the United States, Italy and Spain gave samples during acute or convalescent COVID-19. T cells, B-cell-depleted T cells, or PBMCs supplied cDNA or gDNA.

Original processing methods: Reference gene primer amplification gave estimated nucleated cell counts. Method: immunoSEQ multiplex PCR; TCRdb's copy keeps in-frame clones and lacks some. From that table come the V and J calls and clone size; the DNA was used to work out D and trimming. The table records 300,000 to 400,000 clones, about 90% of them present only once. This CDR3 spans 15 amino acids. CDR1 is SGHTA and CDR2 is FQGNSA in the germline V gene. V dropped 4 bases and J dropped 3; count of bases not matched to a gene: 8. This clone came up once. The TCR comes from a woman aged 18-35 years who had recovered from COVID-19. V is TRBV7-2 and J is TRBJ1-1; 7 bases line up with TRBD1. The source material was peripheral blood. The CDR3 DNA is TGTGCCAGCAGCTACCGACAGGGTCACGACACTGAAGCTTTCTTT. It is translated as CASSYRQGHDTEAFF.